The 20 T cell receptor beta chains below all came from one sample that was sequenced in a study of T cells in localized non-small cell lung cancer. Using immunoSEQ multiplex PCR, the repertoire was profiled, and TCRdb retains in-frame clones only, with some absent. The repertoire holds about 43,000 clones, 91% seen once, with roughly 10% in the top ten. Sample: PBMCs, taken before any cancer treatment. Receptors originate from a woman aged 40-75 years with stage II lung adenocarcinoma.

This sequence joins TRBV7-8 and TRBJ2-2; tentatively, D is TRBD2 (6 bases). This CDR3 comprises 18 residues. Germline V gene data show CDR1 as SGHVS and CDR2 as FQNEAQ. Trimming left V 2 bases short and J 6 bases short, with 22 bases between. The DNA for the CDR3 is TGTGCCAGCAGCTTATTACCTGGCCGGCTAGCGACCGCCGGGGAGCTGTTTTTT. Its translation: CASSLLPGRLATAGELFF.

The V and J genes are TRBV11-2 and TRBJ2-7, with TRBD1 matching over 7 bases. The V and J ends lost 5 bases and 3 bases, in that order; junction bases with no gene match: 4. The CDR3 loop spans 13 amino acids. The germline V gene encodes CDR1 SGHAT and CDR2 FQNNGV. The CDR3 DNA follows: TGTGCCAGCAGCATCGACAGGGTCTACGAGCAGTACTTC. Protein product: CASSIDRVYEQYF.

The table lists this clone with a count of one. The chain couples TRBV5-1 to TRBJ1-1; 7 bases match TRBD1. Germline CDR1 is SGHRS and CDR2 is YFSETQ. The CDR3 contains 14 residues. The V and J ends lost 3 bases and 3 bases, in that order; junction bases with no gene match: 5. The CDR3 coding sequence is TGCGCCAGCAGCTCGGGACAGAGGGACACTGAAGCTTTCTTT. This translates into CASSSGQRDTEAFF. Drawing the rest from reference TRBV5-1 and TRBJ1-1, the complete variable domain is KAGVTQTPRYLIKTRGQQVTLSCSPISGHRSVSWYQQTPGQGLQFLFEYFSETQRNKGNFPGRFSGRQFSNSRSEMNVSTLELGDSALYLCASSSGQRDTEAFFGQGTRLTVV.

The chain has TRBV18 and TRBJ2-4; D gene ambiguous. This CDR3 contains 14 residues. Between the trimmed V and J ends, which lost 2 bases and 5 bases, there was a span of 10 bases. The germline V gene has CDR1 KGHSH and CDR2 LQKENI. CDR3 amino acids: CASSPDRAQNIQYF. DNA for the CDR3: TGTGCCAGCTCACCAGACCGGGCTCAAAACATTCAGTACTTC.

This chain joins TRBV12-5 and TRBJ1-1; TRBD1 agrees at 8 bases. Losses at the gene ends were 3 bases for V and 3 bases for J; bases not matched to a gene: 6. This CDR3 region has 15 residues. Germline CDR1 reads LGHNT; CDR2 reads FRNRAP. The CDR3 region is CASGFLSTGDTEAFF. CDR3 sequence (DNA): TGTGCTAGTGGTTTCCTTTCGACAGGGGACACTGAAGCTTTCTTT.

V gene TRBV5-1 combines with J gene TRBJ2-3; D is uncertain. The CDR3 consists of 13 residues. Trimming left V 0 bases short and J 4 bases short, with 6 bases between. Per germline, CDR1 SGHRS and CDR2 YFSETQ. The CDR3 reads CASSLEAADTQYF. The CDR3 DNA is TGCGCCAGCAGCTTGGAGGCGGCAGATACGCAGTATTTT.

The genes are TRBV7-2 and TRBJ2-1; D possibly uses TRBD1 or TRBD2 (6 bases each). In germline, CDR1 is SGHTA, CDR2 FQGNSA. V dropped 3 bases and J dropped 9 bases, with 12 bases sitting between them. This CDR3 is 13 amino acids long. The CDR3 DNA sequence: TGTGCCAGCAGCTTGGGGGGCCGGGGTGAGCAGTTCTTC. The encoded protein is CASSLGGRGEQFF. Combining the CDR3 with reference TRBV7-2 and TRBJ2-1 gives the whole variable domain GAGVSQSPSNKVTEKGKDVELRCDPISGHTALYWYRQSLGQGLEFLIYFQGNSAPDKSGLPSDRFSAERTGGSVSTLTIQRTQQEDSAVYLCASSLGGRGEQFFGPGTRLTVL.

This chain uses TRBV27 with TRBJ1-5; D possibly corresponds to TRBD1 (6 bases). V was clipped by 2 bases and J by 11 bases, with 16 bases between them. Germline V gene sequence: CDR1 MNHEY, CDR2 SMNVEV (reference sequence). The CDR3 is made up of 14 amino acids. The CDR3 nucleotides read TGTGCCAGCAGTTTAACGGGGGGCACACAGGCCCAGCATTTT. This sequence encodes CASSLTGGTQAQHF.

The chain recombines TRBV11-2 with TRBJ2-7; 9 nucleotides line up with TRBD2. This CDR3 is 14 amino acids long. V lost 5 bases and J lost 0; bases outside the gene matches: 2. The germline CDR1 and CDR2 sequences are SGHAT and FQNNGV. The CDR3 nucleotides read TGTGCCAGCAGCCAGCGGGGGGCCTCCTACGAGCAGTACTTC. Residues: CASSQRGASYEQYF. The full variable domain, in which reference TRBV11-2 and TRBJ2-7 provide the parts outside the CDR3, is EAGVAQSPRYKIIEKRQSVAFWCNPISGHATLYWYQQILGQGPKLLIQFQNNGVVDDSQLPKDRFSAERLKGVDSTLKIQPAKLEDSAVYLCASSQRGASYEQYFGPGTRLTVT.

The J gene is TRBJ2-6, the V gene TRBV28; D tentatively reads TRBD1 or TRBD2 (6 bases each). CDR1 is MDHEN, CDR2 SYDVKM, per germline. Trimming stripped 4 bases from V and 0 bases from J, with 10 bases between. CDR3 length: 16 residues. Here the CDR3 DNA reads TGTGCCAGCAGTTCCCCGGGGGCCTCTGGGGCCAACGTCCTGACTTTC. Translating it yields CASSSPGASGANVLTF.

V usage is TRBV18 and J usage is TRBJ2-7, with D perhaps matching TRBD2 (5 bases). The germline V gene has CDR1 KGHSH and CDR2 LQKENI. The germline V and J ends were trimmed by 4 bases and 5 bases, with 12 bases remaining between them. This CDR3 has 13 residues. This CDR3 reads CASSRSFGDEQYF. In DNA, the CDR3 is TGTGCCAGCTCACGCAGCTTCGGGGACGAGCAGTACTTC.

This clone was recorded only once. The chain joins TRBV5-5 to TRBJ1-2; 9 bases line up with TRBD1. V gave up 0 bases and J gave up 5 bases; unmatched junction bases: 8. Germline lookup yields CDR1 SGHKS and CDR2 YYEKEE (reference sequence). The CDR3 has 16 residues. The CDR3 is CASSLAGQGVEYGYTF. In nucleotides, the CDR3 is TGTGCCAGCAGCTTGGCGGGACAGGGCGTTGAATATGGCTACACCTTC.

The chain has TRBV9 and TRBJ1-1; 9 bases are shared with TRBD1. V lost 4 bases to trimming and J lost 5 bases; unmatched junction nucleotides: 6. Per the germline V gene, CDR1 is SGDLS and CDR2 is YYNGEE. CDR3 length equals 14 residues. The CDR3 sequence: CASSTRQGDTEAFF. The CDR3, as DNA: TGTGCCAGCAGCACCAGACAGGGGGATACTGAAGCTTTCTTT. Together with reference TRBV9 and TRBJ1-1, the CDR3 gives the full variable domain: DSGVTQTPKHLITATGQRVTLRCSPRSGDLSVYWYQQSLDQGLQFLIQYYNGEERAKGNILERFSAQQFPDLHSELNLSSLELGDSALYFCASSTRQGDTEAFFGQGTRLTVV.

The chain couples TRBV21-1 to TRBJ2-1. TRBV21-1 corresponds to a pseudogene. The CDR3 extends over 15 amino acids. This CDR3 is CASSPGRVSYNEQFF. The CDR3 bases are TGTGCCAGCAGCCCCGGAAGGGTCTCCTACAATGAGCAGTTCTTC.

The rearrangement links TRBV19 to TRBJ2-2, with 12 nucleotides matching TRBD2. After removal of 11 bases from V and 5 bases from J, the junction contained 15 bases not matched to a gene. This CDR3 contains 17 residues. Germline V gene sequence: CDR1 LNHDA, CDR2 SQIVND (reference sequence). The CDR3 here is CASTPASGRAYTGELFF. Here the CDR3 DNA reads TGTGCCTCTACCCCCGCTAGCGGGAGGGCCTATACCGGGGAGCTGTTTTTT.

The chain recombines TRBV7-8 with TRBJ1-5; 8 bases are shared with TRBD1. This CDR3 comprises 14 residues. V was pared by 4 bases and J by 2 bases, with 1 base of the junction left unmatched. From germline, CDR1 is SGHVS and CDR2 FQNEAQ. In nucleotides, the CDR3 is TGTGCCAGCAGCTCGACAGGGGGCAATCAGCCCCAGCATTTT. This sequence encodes CASSSTGGNQPQHF.

The V call is TRBV19, the J call TRBJ2-2; tentatively, D is TRBD2 (5 bases). Per the germline V gene, CDR1 is LNHDA and CDR2 is SQIVND (reference sequence). The V end lost 7 bases, the J end lost 7 bases, and 16 bases lay between the germline ends. The CDR3 has 14 residues. CDR3 loop: CASTLKGAGGELFF. DNA for the CDR3: TGTGCCAGTACCCTTAAGGGAGCAGGCGGGGAGCTGTTTTTT.

The chain employs TRBV7-6 and TRBJ1-3; the D gene is possibly TRBD1 (6 bases). Trimming removed 5 bases from V and 0 bases from J, with 23 bases in between. CDR1 SGHVS and CDR2 FNYEAQ come from the germline V gene. The CDR3 contains 19 residues. The chain's CDR3 is CASSPGLGQSFFSGNTIYF. Written as DNA, the CDR3 is TGTGCCAGCAGCCCGGGGCTCGGACAGTCCTTTTTCTCTGGAAACACCATATATTTT.

This sequence joins TRBV6-1 and TRBJ1-1; tentatively, D is TRBD1 (5 bases). In germline, CDR1 is MNHNS, CDR2 SASEGT. The length of the CDR3 is 13 residues. V lost 8 bases and J 4 bases, leaving 14 bases between the germline ends. The CDR3 loop is CASDPGRGTEAFF. The CDR3 DNA is TGTGCCAGCGATCCAGGGAGGGGCACTGAAGCTTTCTTT.

This rearrangement joins TRBV5-1 to TRBJ1-1; no firm D call. The CDR3 spans 14 residues. Germline V gene lookup returns CDR1 SGHRS and CDR2 YFSETQ. Trimming removed 2 bases at V and 4 bases at J, with 12 bases between. This CDR3 is CASSFPGDRTEAFF. DNA for the CDR3: TGCGCCAGCAGCTTTCCGGGTGATCGCACTGAAGCTTTCTTT.